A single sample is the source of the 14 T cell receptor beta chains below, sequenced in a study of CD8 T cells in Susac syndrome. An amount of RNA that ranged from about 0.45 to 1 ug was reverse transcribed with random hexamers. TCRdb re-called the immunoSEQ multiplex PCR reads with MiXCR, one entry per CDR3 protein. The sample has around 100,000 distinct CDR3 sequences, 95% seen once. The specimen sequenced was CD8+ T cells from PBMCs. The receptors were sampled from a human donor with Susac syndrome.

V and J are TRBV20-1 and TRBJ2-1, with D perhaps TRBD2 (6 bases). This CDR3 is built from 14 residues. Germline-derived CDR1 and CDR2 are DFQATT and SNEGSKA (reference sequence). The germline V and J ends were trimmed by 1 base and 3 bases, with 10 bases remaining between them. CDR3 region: CSARGRGDYNEQFF. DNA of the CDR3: TGCAGTGCTAGAGGACGCGGGGACTACAATGAGCAGTTCTTC.

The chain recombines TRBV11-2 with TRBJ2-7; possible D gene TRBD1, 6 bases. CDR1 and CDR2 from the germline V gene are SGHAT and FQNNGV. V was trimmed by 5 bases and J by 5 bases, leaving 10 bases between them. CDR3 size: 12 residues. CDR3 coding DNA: TGTGCCAGCAGCCTTTCAGGGGACGAGCAGTACTTC. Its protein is CASSLSGDEQYF.

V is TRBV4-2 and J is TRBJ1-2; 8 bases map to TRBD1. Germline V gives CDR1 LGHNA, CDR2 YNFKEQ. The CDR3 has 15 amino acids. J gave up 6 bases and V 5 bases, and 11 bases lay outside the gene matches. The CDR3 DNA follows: TGTGCCAGCAGCACCCCGGACAGGGAGTTTCATGGCTACACCTTC. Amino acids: CASSTPDREFHGYTF.

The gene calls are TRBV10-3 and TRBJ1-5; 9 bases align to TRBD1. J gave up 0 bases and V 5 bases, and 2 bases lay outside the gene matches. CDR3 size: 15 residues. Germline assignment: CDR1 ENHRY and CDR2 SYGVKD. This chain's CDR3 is CAISPTGGSNQPQHF. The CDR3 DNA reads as TGTGCCATCAGTCCGACAGGGGGTAGCAATCAGCCCCAGCATTTT.

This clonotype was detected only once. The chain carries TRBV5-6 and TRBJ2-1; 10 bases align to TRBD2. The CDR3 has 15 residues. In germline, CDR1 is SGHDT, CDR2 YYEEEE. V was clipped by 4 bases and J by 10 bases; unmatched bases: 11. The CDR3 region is CASSLAAGGRLEQFF. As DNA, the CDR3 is TGTGCCAGCAGCCTGGCAGCGGGGGGGCGCTTAGAGCAGTTCTTC.

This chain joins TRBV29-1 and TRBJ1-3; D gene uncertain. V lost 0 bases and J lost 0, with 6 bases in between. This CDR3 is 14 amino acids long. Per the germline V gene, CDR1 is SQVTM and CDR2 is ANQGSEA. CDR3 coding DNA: TGCAGCGTTGAAGAGGGTCTCTCTGGAAACACCATATATTTT. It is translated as CSVEEGLSGNTIYF.

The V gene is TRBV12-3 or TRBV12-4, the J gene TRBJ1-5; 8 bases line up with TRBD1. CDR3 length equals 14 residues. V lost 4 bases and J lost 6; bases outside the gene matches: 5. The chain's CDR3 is CASSSGDRSQPQHF. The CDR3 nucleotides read TGTGCCAGCAGTTCGGGGGACAGGAGTCAGCCCCAGCATTTT.

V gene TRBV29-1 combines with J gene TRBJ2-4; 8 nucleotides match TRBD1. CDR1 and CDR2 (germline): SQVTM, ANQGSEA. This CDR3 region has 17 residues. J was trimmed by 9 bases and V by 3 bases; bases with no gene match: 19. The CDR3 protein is CSVEGMVTGVGRAIQYF. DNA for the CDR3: TGCAGCGTTGAGGGGATGGTGACAGGGGTAGGTCGGGCCATTCAGTACTTC.

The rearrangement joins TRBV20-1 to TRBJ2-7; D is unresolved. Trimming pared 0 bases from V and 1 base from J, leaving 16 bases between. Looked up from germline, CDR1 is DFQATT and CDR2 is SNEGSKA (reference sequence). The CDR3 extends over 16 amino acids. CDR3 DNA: TGCAGTGCTAGAGATCAAAGAAACGGCCCTTCCTACGAGCAGTACTTC. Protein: CSARDQRNGPSYEQYF.

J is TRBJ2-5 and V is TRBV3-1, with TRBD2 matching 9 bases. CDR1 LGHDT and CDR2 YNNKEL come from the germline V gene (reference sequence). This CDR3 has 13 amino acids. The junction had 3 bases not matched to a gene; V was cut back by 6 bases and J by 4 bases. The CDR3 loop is CASSLTSGETQYF. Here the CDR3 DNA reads TGTGCCAGCAGTCTGACTAGCGGAGAGACCCAGTACTTC.

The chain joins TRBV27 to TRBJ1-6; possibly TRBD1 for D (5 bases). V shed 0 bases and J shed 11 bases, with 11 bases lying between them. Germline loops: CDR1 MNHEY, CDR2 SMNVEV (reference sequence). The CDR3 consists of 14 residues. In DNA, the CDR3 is TGTGCCAGCAGTTTATCACAGGACAACCCACCCCTCCACTTT. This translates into CASSLSQDNPPLHF.

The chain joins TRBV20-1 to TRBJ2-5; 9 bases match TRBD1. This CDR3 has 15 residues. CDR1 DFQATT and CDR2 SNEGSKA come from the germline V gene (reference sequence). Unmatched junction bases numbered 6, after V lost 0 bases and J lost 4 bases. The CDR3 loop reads CSARDMTGGAETQYF. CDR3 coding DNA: TGCAGTGCTAGAGATATGACAGGGGGAGCAGAGACCCAGTACTTC.

CDR3 DNA: TGCGCCAGCAGCCAAGTTCAACAGGGGGGCGGCTACACCTTC. This translates into CASSQVQQGGGYTF. The chain joins TRBV4-1 to TRBJ1-2, with TRBD1 matching over 8 bases. CDR1 and CDR2 from the germline V gene are MGHRA and YSYEKL. CDR3 length equals 14 residues. The V and J ends lost 1 base and 8 bases, in that order; junction bases with no gene match: 6.

CDR3 amino acids: CASSQLTSGGPLYEQYF. The CDR3 region has the DNA TGCGCCAGCAGTCAATTGACAAGCGGGGGGCCCCTCTACGAGCAGTACTTC. The chain recombines TRBV23-1 with TRBJ2-7; 9 bases fit TRBD2. TRBV23-1 is reported as an ORF; its role is uncertain. J lost 3 bases, V lost 1 base, and 10 bases had no gene match. CDR3 length: 17 residues.